A selection of T cell receptor beta chains follows, all from one sample in a study of post-analysis software for immune sequencing data. Each CDR3 protein gets one entry after TCRdb re-called the PCR reads with MiXCR. The profile shows 400,000 to 500,000 distinct CDR3 sequences, 39% of them singletons. The sample comprised blood. The receptors stem from a girl under 10 years old with multiple sclerosis. The CDR3 runs from the conserved cysteine through the conserved F or W. Fields, in order: J gene, D gene, clone size, V gene, CDR3 protein, CDR3 DNA. A D gene is named only where the DNA matches it firmly. Clone sizes are given selectively: once, few, many, or a class where the clone is expanded.

j_call: TRBJ1-2
d_call: -
clone_size: many
v_call: TRBV6-7
cdr3_aa: CASSYIGAPGLLYGYTF
cdr3_nt: TGTGCCAGCAGTTACATCGGGGCACCGGGGTTGCTCTATGGCTACACCTTC

j_call: TRBJ2-7
d_call: -
clone_size: -
v_call: TRBV4-2
cdr3_aa: CASSQGVGPHEQYF
cdr3_nt: TGTGCCAGCAGCCAAGGGGTAGGGCCCCACGAGCAGTACTTC

j_call: TRBJ2-1
d_call: TRBD2
clone_size: few
v_call: TRBV20-1
cdr3_aa: CSGELAGGPSYNEQFF
cdr3_nt: TGCAGTGGGGAACTAGCGGGAGGGCCCTCCTACAATGAGCAGTTCTTC

j_call: TRBJ1-6
d_call: -
clone_size: -
v_call: TRBV24-1
cdr3_aa: CATSEMANSPLHF
cdr3_nt: TGTGCCACCAGTGAGATGGCTAATTCACCCCTCCACTTT

j_call: TRBJ2-1
d_call: TRBD2
clone_size: -
v_call: TRBV6-2/TRBV6-3
cdr3_aa: CASTNIGTSGGFYNEQFF
cdr3_nt: TGTGCCAGCACCAACATTGGGACTAGCGGGGGCTTCTACAATGAGCAGTTCTTC

j_call: TRBJ2-1
d_call: TRBD2
clone_size: few
v_call: TRBV7-9
cdr3_aa: CASSGRGSAYNEQFF
cdr3_nt: TGTGCCAGCAGCGGACGCGGGAGCGCCTACAATGAGCAGTTCTTC

j_call: TRBJ1-2
d_call: -
clone_size: few
v_call: TRBV7-9
cdr3_aa: CASSKLQGEKNYGYTF
cdr3_nt: TGTGCCAGCAGCAAACTACAGGGAGAAAAAAACTATGGCTACACCTTC

j_call: TRBJ2-4
d_call: TRBD1
clone_size: -
v_call: TRBV7-9
cdr3_aa: CASSLVTGKNIQYF
cdr3_nt: TGTGCCAGCAGCTTAGTGACAGGGAAAAACATTCAGTACTTC

j_call: TRBJ2-1
d_call: TRBD1
clone_size: few
v_call: TRBV27
cdr3_aa: CASSVTGEMSYNEQFF
cdr3_nt: TGTGCCAGCAGTGTCACAGGGGAAATGTCCTACAATGAGCAGTTCTTC

j_call: TRBJ2-1
d_call: -
clone_size: -
v_call: TRBV5-1
cdr3_aa: CASSSGQKYNEQFF
cdr3_nt: TGCGCCAGCAGCTCGGGACAAAAGTACAATGAGCAGTTCTTC

j_call: TRBJ1-5
d_call: TRBD1
clone_size: -
v_call: TRBV6-2/TRBV6-3
cdr3_aa: CASSGYRQGPLLRLYSNQPQHF
cdr3_nt: TGTGCCAGCAGTGGATACCGACAGGGGCCACTCCTTAGGCTATATAGCAATCAGCCCCAGCATTTT

j_call: TRBJ2-7
d_call: TRBD1
clone_size: -
v_call: TRBV13
cdr3_aa: CASSLAGGMTEQYF
cdr3_nt: TGTGCCAGCAGCTTAGCAGGGGGAATGACCGAGCAGTACTTC

j_call: TRBJ2-7
d_call: -
clone_size: -
v_call: TRBV7-2
cdr3_aa: CASSPGIRGTYYEQYF
cdr3_nt: TGTGCCAGCAGCCCAGGGATCAGGGGCACCTACTACGAGCAGTACTTC

j_call: TRBJ2-4
d_call: -
clone_size: -
v_call: TRBV29-1
cdr3_aa: CSVEDPTEAQYF
cdr3_nt: TGCAGCGTTGAAGATCCGACAGAAGCCCAGTACTTC

j_call: TRBJ2-7
d_call: TRBD1
clone_size: few
v_call: TRBV20-1
cdr3_aa: CSARFPDRDNGFYEQYF
cdr3_nt: TGCAGTGCCCGGTTCCCGGACAGGGACAATGGTTTCTACGAGCAGTACTTC

j_call: TRBJ1-1
d_call: -
clone_size: once
v_call: TRBV7-2
cdr3_aa: CASSLAPLDTEAFF
cdr3_nt: TGTGCCAGCAGCTTAGCCCCTTTGGACACTGAAGCTTTCTTT

j_call: TRBJ1-4
d_call: TRBD1
clone_size: few
v_call: TRBV7-9
cdr3_aa: CASNPGQGATNEKLFF
cdr3_nt: TGTGCCAGTAACCCAGGACAGGGGGCAACTAATGAAAAACTGTTTTTT

j_call: TRBJ1-1
d_call: TRBD1
clone_size: few
v_call: TRBV10-3
cdr3_aa: CAISEPVGQGHTEAFF
cdr3_nt: TGTGCCATCAGTGAGCCGGTCGGACAGGGGCACACTGAAGCTTTCTTT

j_call: TRBJ2-5
d_call: -
clone_size: -
v_call: TRBV7-9
cdr3_aa: CASSPGQRQETQYF
cdr3_nt: TGTGCCAGCAGCCCCGGACAGCGCCAAGAGACCCAGTACTTC

j_call: TRBJ1-1
d_call: -
clone_size: few
v_call: TRBV12-3/TRBV12-4
cdr3_aa: CASSLDFLLNTEAFF
cdr3_nt: TGTGCCAGCAGTTTAGATTTCCTCTTGAACACTGAAGCTTTCTTT

j_call: TRBJ2-7
d_call: -
clone_size: -
v_call: TRBV28
cdr3_aa: CASSLPPDSRSHEQYF
cdr3_nt: TGTGCCAGCAGTTTACCCCCGGACTCCAGGAGTCACGAGCAGTACTTC

j_call: TRBJ2-5
d_call: -
clone_size: -
v_call: TRBV29-1
cdr3_aa: CGAEGRGQTQYF
cdr3_nt: TGCGGCGCCGAGGGGAGGGGGCAGACCCAGTACTTC

j_call: TRBJ2-7
d_call: -
clone_size: -
v_call: TRBV5-1
cdr3_aa: CASSLAPKHEQYF
cdr3_nt: TGCGCCAGCAGCTTGGCCCCGAAGCACGAGCAGTACTTC

j_call: TRBJ2-3
d_call: TRBD1
clone_size: few
v_call: TRBV7-3
cdr3_aa: CASSIQGASDTQYF
cdr3_nt: TGTGCCAGCAGCATCCAGGGGGCATCCGATACGCAGTATTTT

j_call: TRBJ2-1
d_call: TRBD2
clone_size: -
v_call: TRBV3-1
cdr3_aa: CASSHGGRATFEQFF
cdr3_nt: TGTGCCAGCAGCCATGGCGGGAGGGCCACATTTGAGCAGTTCTTC

j_call: TRBJ2-7
d_call: TRBD1
clone_size: few
v_call: TRBV6-2/TRBV6-3
cdr3_aa: CASSYKGQAAYEQYF
cdr3_nt: TGTGCCAGCAGTTACAAGGGACAGGCCGCCTACGAGCAGTACTTC

j_call: TRBJ2-1
d_call: TRBD2
clone_size: few
v_call: TRBV6-2/TRBV6-3
cdr3_aa: CASRKSGTSGSQFF
cdr3_nt: TGTGCCAGCAGGAAAAGCGGGACTAGCGGGAGTCAGTTCTTC

j_call: TRBJ2-7
d_call: -
clone_size: few
v_call: TRBV20-1
cdr3_aa: CSPMGGNPYEQYF
cdr3_nt: TGCAGCCCGATGGGCGGAAATCCCTACGAGCAGTACTTC

j_call: TRBJ2-4
d_call: -
clone_size: -
v_call: TRBV20-1
cdr3_aa: CSAPGVSSWEQYF
cdr3_nt: TGCAGTGCCCCGGGCGTAAGCTCTTGGGAGCAGTACTTC

j_call: TRBJ2-1
d_call: TRBD2
clone_size: -
v_call: TRBV15
cdr3_aa: CATSRDWLAGVAEQFF
cdr3_nt: TGTGCCACCAGCAGAGATTGGCTAGCGGGGGTTGCTGAGCAGTTCTTC

j_call: TRBJ2-7
d_call: TRBD1
clone_size: few
v_call: TRBV28
cdr3_aa: CASSLPDRGPYEQYF
cdr3_nt: TGTGCCAGCAGCCTCCCGGACAGGGGGCCCTACGAGCAGTACTTC

j_call: TRBJ2-7
d_call: TRBD2
clone_size: few
v_call: TRBV5-1
cdr3_aa: CASSLGSGGAYEQYF
cdr3_nt: TGCGCCAGCAGCTTGGGGAGCGGGGGGGCCTACGAGCAGTACTTC

j_call: TRBJ1-2
d_call: TRBD1
clone_size: few
v_call: TRBV27
cdr3_aa: CASSSDRDGGYTF
cdr3_nt: TGTGCCAGCAGTTCGGACAGGGACGGCGGCTACACCTTC

j_call: TRBJ2-3
d_call: TRBD2
clone_size: few
v_call: TRBV18
cdr3_aa: CASSPRLAGGSDTQYF
cdr3_nt: TGTGCCAGCTCACCAAGGCTAGCGGGAGGATCAGATACGCAGTATTTT

j_call: TRBJ2-6
d_call: TRBD1
clone_size: -
v_call: TRBV6-6
cdr3_aa: CASSTGQGASGANVLTF
cdr3_nt: TGTGCCAGCAGTACGGGACAGGGGGCGTCTGGGGCCAACGTCCTGACTTTC

j_call: TRBJ1-4
d_call: -
clone_size: few
v_call: TRBV20-1
cdr3_aa: CSASHRAEKLFF
cdr3_nt: TGCAGTGCTAGTCACAGGGCTGAAAAACTGTTTTTT

j_call: TRBJ2-7
d_call: -
clone_size: -
v_call: TRBV4-1
cdr3_aa: CASSPPNWDEQYF
cdr3_nt: TGCGCCAGCAGCCCTCCAAATTGGGACGAGCAGTACTTC

j_call: TRBJ2-5
d_call: TRBD2
clone_size: -
v_call: TRBV10-3
cdr3_aa: CAIPTTGLAGVQETQYF
cdr3_nt: TGTGCCATTCCAACGACGGGACTAGCGGGCGTCCAAGAGACCCAGTACTTC

j_call: TRBJ1-1
d_call: -
clone_size: few
v_call: TRBV7-3
cdr3_aa: CASSPRGTMNTEAFF
cdr3_nt: TGTGCCAGCAGCCCGAGGGGGACAATGAACACTGAAGCTTTCTTT

j_call: TRBJ1-1
d_call: -
clone_size: -
v_call: TRBV6-6
cdr3_aa: CASSYSMQLEAFF
cdr3_nt: TGTGCCAGCAGTTACTCGATGCAGCTTGAAGCTTTCTTT